This T cell receptor (beta chain) was identified during a study of blood T cell repertoires in COVID-19. Study background: The United States, Italy and Spain supplied acute and convalescent COVID-19 samples. T cells, B-cell-depleted T cells, or PBMCs provided the cDNA or gDNA that served as material.

Germline-derived CDR1 and CDR2 are LNHDA and SQIVND (reference sequence). V was trimmed by 7 bases and J by 0 bases, leaving 19 bases between them. CDR3 length: 17 residues. Authors' analysis steps: By means of reference gene primer amplification, nucleated cell counts were estimated. Assay used: immunoSEQ multiplex PCR; TCRdb lists only in-frame clones, some missing. The V and J calls and clone size come from that table; D and trimming were worked out from the DNA. The table includes fewer than 200,000 clones, 70% to 90% detected once. The rearrangement joins TRBV19 to TRBJ1-3, with D possibly being TRBD1 (5 bases). This receptor was obtained from a man between 35 and 55 years old with active or convalescent COVID-19. Specimen: peripheral blood. CDR3 sequence reads: CASTPRQLILSGNTIYF. The CDR3 bases are TGTGCCAGTACCCCAAGACAGCTTATCCTCTCTGGAAACACCATATATTTT.